The source of this T cell receptor (beta chain) is a study of CD8+ T cells in alopecia areata. Background on the study: Oral tofacitinib, 5 to 10 mg twice daily, was given in an open-label trial.

TCR sequencing used cDNA made by reverse transcription of extracted RNA. Here immunoSEQ multiplex PCR was the method, and the copy in TCRdb shows in-frame clones only, minus some. The data hold about 190,000 clones, with approximately 59% observed a single time. Cell sorting on a FACSAria was used to separate CD4+ and CD8+ T cells from the PBMCs. The CDR3 has 14 residues. Germline CDR1 and CDR2: SGHDT and YYEEEE. Deletions cut 2 bases from V and 0 bases from J, with 3 bases between. The receptor was derived from a human donor with alopecia areata. The genes are TRBV5-6 and TRBJ2-6; D is ambiguous. The sequencing here drew on CD4+ T cells sorted from blood, taken at week 0. The CDR3 region is CASSFPSGANVLTF. In DNA, the CDR3 is TGTGCCAGCAGCTTTCCCTCTGGGGCCAACGTCCTGACTTTC.